This entry is about one T cell receptor (beta chain). This record belongs to a study of blood T cell repertoires in COVID-19. In the original processing: How many nucleated cells were present was estimated from reference gene primer amplification. The assay was immunoSEQ multiplex PCR, and TCRdb's table has in-frame clones only and misses some. V and J calls and clone size are those listed in that table; D and trimming were worked out from the DNA. The sample holds about 200,000 clones; 70% to 90% are singletons and the top ten take roughly 4.2%. CDR1 and CDR2 from the germline V gene are SGHRS and YFSETQ. Trimming stripped 4 bases from V and 2 bases from J, with 24 bases between. The CDR3 length is 18 residues.

Sequenced input: peripheral blood. The rearrangement joins TRBV5-1 to TRBJ2-5, with a possible D match to TRBD2 (5 bases). The TCR sequence derives from a man in his fifties with acute or convalescent COVID-19. CDR3 DNA: TGCGCCAGCAGCCCACCCGGGAAGATGAGTGGGGATCAAGAGACCCAGTACTTC. Amino acids: CASSPPGKMSGDQETQYF. The full variable domain, its missing parts supplied by reference TRBV5-1 and TRBJ2-5, is KAGVTQTPRYLIKTRGQQVTLSCSPISGHRSVSWYQQTPGQGLQFLFEYFSETQRNKGNFPGRFSGRQFSNSRSEMNVSTLELGDSALYLCASSPPGKMSGDQETQYFGPGTRLLVL.